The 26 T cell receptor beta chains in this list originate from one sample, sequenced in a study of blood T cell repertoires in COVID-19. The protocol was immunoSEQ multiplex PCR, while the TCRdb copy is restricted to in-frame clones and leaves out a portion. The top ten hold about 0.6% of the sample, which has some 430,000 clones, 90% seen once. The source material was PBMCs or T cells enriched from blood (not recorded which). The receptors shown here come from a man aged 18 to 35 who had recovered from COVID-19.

The CDR3 region has the DNA TGTGCCAGCAGTTTAAGACAGGGGGCAGACACCATATATTTT. Encoded protein: CASSLRQGADTIYF. The chain combines TRBV27 with TRBJ1-3; 10 positions match TRBD1. CDR3 size: 14 residues. V shed 2 bases and J 8 bases; nucleotides not matched to a gene: 3. CDR1 and CDR2 from the germline V gene are MNHEY and SMNVEV (reference sequence).

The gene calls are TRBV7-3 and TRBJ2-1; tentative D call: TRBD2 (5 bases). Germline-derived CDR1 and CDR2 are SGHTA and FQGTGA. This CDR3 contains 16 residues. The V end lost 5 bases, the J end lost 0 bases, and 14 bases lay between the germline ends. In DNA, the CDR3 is TGTGCCAGCAGCCTCGGAGGTGGGCCCTCCTACAATGAGCAGTTCTTC. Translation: CASSLGGGPSYNEQFF. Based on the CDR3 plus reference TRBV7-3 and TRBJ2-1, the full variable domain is GAGVSQTPSNKVTEKGKYVELRCDPISGHTALYWYRQSLGQGPEFLIYFQGTGAADDSGLPNDRFFAVRPEGSVSTLKIQRTERGDSAVYLCASSLGGGPSYNEQFFGPGTRLTVL.

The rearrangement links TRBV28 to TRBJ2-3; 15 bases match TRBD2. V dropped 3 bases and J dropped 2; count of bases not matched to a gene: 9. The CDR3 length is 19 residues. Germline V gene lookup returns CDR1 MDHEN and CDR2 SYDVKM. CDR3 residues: CASSFQRTSGRGVTDTQYF. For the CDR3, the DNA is TGTGCCAGCAGTTTCCAGCGGACTAGCGGGAGGGGGGTCACAGATACGCAGTATTTT. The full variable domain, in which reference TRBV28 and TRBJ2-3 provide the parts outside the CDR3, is DVKVTQSSRYLVKRTGEKVFLECVQDMDHENMFWYRQDPGLGLRLIYFSYDVKMKEKGDIPEGYSVSREKKERFSLILESASTNQTSMYLCASSFQRTSGRGVTDTQYFGPGTRLTVL.

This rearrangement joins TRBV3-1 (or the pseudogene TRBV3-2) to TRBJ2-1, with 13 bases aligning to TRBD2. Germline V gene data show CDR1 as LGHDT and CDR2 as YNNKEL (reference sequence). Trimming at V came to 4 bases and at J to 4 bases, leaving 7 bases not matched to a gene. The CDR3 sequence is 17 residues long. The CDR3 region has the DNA TGTGCCAGCAGCCCTCAGACTAGCGGGGGGCCATACAATGAGCAGTTCTTC. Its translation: CASSPQTSGGPYNEQFF.

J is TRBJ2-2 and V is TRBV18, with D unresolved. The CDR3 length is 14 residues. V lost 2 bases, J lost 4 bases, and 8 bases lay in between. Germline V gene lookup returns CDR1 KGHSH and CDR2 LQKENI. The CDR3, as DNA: TGTGCCAGCTCACCAAATCTAGGCACCGGGGAGCTGTTTTTT. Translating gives CASSPNLGTGELFF.

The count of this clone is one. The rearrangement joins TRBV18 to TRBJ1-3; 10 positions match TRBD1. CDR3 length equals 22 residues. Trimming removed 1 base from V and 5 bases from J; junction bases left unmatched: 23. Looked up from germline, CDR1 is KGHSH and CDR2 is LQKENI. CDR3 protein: CASSPLTTGGQGDCGRRNTIYF. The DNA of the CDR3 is TGTGCCAGCTCACCACTCACCACGGGCGGACAGGGGGATTGTGGGAGGAGAAACACCATATATTTT.

The chain's CDR3 is CASSLKLDRGLGNTIYF. The CDR3, as DNA: TGTGCCAGCAGCTTAAAGCTTGACAGGGGGCTTGGAAACACCATATATTTT. The chain uses TRBV7-8 and TRBJ1-3; 10 bases align to TRBD1. J lost 3 bases, V lost 2 bases, and 7 bases had no gene match. Germline assignment: CDR1 SGHVS and CDR2 FQNEAQ. The CDR3 totals 17 residues.

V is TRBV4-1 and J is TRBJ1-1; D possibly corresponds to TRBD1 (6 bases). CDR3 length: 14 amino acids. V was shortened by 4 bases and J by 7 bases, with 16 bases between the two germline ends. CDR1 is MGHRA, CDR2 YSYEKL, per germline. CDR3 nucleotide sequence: TGCGCCAGCAGCCGACAAACCCGACAGGATGAAGCTTTCTTT. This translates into CASSRQTRQDEAFF.

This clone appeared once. This CDR3 reads CASSLTARDSGYGYTF. CDR3 DNA sequence: TGTGCCAGCAGCTTGACTGCTAGGGACTCCGGCTATGGCTACACCTTC. V gene TRBV7-6 combines with J gene TRBJ1-2, with a weak D call TRBD1 (5 bases). This CDR3 has 16 amino acids. Trimming cost V 3 bases and J 4 bases, with 18 bases left between them. In germline, CDR1 is SGHVS, CDR2 FNYEAQ.

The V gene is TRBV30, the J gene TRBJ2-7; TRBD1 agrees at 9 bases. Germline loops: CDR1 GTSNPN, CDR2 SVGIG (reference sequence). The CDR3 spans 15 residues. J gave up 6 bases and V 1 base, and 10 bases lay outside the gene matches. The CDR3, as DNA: TGTGCCTGGAGTGGAGGAGGGACAGGGAAGAGCGAGCAGTACTTC. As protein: CAWSGGGTGKSEQYF.

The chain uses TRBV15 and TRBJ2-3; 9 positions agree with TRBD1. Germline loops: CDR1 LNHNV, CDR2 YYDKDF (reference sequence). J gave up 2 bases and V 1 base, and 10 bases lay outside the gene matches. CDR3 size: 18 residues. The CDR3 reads CATSRASHRDRVTDTQYF. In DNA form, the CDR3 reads TGTGCCACCAGCAGAGCTTCTCACCGGGACAGGGTCACAGATACGCAGTATTTT.

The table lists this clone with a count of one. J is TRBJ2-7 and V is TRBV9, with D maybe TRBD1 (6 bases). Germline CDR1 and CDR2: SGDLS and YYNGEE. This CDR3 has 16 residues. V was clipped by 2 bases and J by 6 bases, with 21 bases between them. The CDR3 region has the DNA TGTGCCAGCAGCGTGGGGGTGGGGGCACCCCCGGTCGAGCAGTACTTC. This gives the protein CASSVGVGAPPVEQYF.

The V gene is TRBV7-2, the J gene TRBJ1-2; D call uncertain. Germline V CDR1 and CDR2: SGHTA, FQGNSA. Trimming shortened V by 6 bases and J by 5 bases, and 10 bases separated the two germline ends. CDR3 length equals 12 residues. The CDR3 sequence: CASRLGPYGYTF. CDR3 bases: TGTGCCAGCAGACTAGGGCCTTATGGCTACACCTTC.

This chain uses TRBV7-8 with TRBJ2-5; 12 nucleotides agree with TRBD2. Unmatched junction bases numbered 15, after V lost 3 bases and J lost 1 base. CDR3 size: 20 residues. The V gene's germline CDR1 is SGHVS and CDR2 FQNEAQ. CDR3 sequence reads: CASSFPLLAGGSYTQETQYF. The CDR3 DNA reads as TGTGCCAGCAGCTTTCCTTTACTAGCGGGAGGTTCCTACACCCAAGAGACCCAGTACTTC. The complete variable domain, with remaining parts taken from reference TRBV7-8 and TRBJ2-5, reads GAGVSQSPRYKVAKRGQDVALRCDPISGHVSLFWYQQALGQGPEFLTYFQNEAQLDKSGLPSDRFFAERPEGSVSTLKIQRTQQEDSAVYLCASSFPLLAGGSYTQETQYFGPGTRLLVL.

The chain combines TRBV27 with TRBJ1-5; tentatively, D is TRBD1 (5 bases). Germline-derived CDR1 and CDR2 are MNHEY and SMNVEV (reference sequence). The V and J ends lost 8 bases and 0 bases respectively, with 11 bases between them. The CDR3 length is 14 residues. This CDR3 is CASQGTFSNQPQHF. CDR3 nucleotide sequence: TGTGCCAGCCAGGGTACGTTTAGCAATCAGCCCCAGCATTTT.

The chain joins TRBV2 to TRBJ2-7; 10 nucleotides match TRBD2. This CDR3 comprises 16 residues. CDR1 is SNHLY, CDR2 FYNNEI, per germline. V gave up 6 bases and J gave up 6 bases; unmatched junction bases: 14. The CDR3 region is CASRDGGSGGLFEQYF. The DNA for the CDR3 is TGTGCCAGCAGGGACGGGGGTAGCGGGGGGTTGTTCGAGCAGTACTTC.

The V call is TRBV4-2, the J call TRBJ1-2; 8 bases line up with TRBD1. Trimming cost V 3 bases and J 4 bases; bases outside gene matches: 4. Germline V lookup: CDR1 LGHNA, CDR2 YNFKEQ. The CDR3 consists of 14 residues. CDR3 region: CASSQDRAGYGYTF. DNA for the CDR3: TGTGCCAGCAGCCAGGACAGGGCGGGCTATGGCTACACCTTC.

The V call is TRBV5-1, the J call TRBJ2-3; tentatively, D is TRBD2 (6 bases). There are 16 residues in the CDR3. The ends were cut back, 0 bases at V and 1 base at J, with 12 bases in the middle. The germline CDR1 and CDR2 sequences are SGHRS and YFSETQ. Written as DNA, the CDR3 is TGCGCCAGCAGCTTGGCCGGAGGGCCGGGCACAGATACGCAGTATTTT. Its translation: CASSLAGGPGTDTQYF.

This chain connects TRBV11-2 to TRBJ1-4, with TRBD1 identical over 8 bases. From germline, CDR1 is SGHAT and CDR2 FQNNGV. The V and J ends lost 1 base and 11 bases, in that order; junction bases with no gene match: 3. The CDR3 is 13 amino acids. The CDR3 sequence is CASSLAQGGKLFF. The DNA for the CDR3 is TGTGCCAGCAGCTTAGCACAGGGGGGGAAACTGTTTTTT.

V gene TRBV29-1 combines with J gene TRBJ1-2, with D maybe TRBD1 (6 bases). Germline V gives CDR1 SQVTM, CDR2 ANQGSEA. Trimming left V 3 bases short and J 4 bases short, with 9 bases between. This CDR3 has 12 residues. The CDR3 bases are TGCAGCGTTGAGACAGGCCTCTATGGCTACACCTTC. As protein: CSVETGLYGYTF.

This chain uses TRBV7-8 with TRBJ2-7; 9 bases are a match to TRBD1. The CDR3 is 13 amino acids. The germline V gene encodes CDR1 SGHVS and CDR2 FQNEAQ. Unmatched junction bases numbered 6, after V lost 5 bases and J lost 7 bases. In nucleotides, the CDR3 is TGTGCCAGCAGCCTAGGACAGGGGATTGAGCAGTACTTC. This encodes CASSLGQGIEQYF.

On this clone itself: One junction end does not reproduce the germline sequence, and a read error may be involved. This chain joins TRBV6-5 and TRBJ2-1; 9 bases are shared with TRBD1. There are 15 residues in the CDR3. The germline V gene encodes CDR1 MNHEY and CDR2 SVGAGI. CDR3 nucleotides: TGTGCCAGCAGTTACCGACAGGGGGGACCAATGGGCCTGGTCTTC. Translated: CASSYRQGGPMGLVF.

The CDR3 DNA reads TGCAGCGTCGGGACAGGGGGTCGCCTCTCTGGAAACACCATATATTTT. Residues: CSVGTGGRLSGNTIYF. V is TRBV29-1 and J is TRBJ1-3; 11 nucleotides match TRBD1. The CDR3 is made up of 16 amino acids. V shed 6 bases and J 0 bases; nucleotides not matched to a gene: 7. In germline, CDR1 is SQVTM, CDR2 ANQGSEA. Together with reference TRBV29-1 and TRBJ1-3, the CDR3 gives the full variable domain: SAVISQKPSRDICQRGTSLTIQCQVDSQVTMMFWYRQQPGQSLTLIATANQGSEATYESGFVIDKFPISRPNLTFSTLTVSNMSPEDSSIYLCSVGTGGRLSGNTIYFGEGSWLTVV.

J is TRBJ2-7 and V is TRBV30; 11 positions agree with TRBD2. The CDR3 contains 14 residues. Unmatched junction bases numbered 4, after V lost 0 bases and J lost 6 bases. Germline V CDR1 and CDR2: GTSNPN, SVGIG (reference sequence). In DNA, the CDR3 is TGTGCCTGGAGTGTAAGTCTAGCGGGAGGCGAGCAGTACTTC. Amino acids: CAWSVSLAGGEQYF.

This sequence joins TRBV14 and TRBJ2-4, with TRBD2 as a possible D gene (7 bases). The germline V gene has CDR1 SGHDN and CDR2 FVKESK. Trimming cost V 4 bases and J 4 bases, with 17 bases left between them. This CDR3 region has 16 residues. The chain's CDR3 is CASSLGSGTPKNIQYF. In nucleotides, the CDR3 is TGTGCCAGCAGCCTCGGAAGCGGGACACCAAAAAACATTCAGTACTTC. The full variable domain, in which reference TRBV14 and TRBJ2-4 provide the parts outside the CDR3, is EAGVTQFPSHSVIEKGQTVTLRCDPISGHDNLYWYRRVMGKEIKFLLHFVKESKQDESGMPNNRFLAERTGGTYSTLKVQPAELEDSGVYFCASSLGSGTPKNIQYFGAGTRLSVL.

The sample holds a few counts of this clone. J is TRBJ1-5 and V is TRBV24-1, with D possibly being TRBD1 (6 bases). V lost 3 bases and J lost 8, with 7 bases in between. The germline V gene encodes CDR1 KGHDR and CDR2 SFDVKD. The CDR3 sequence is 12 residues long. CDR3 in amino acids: CATSDGGKPQHF. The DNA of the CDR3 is TGTGCCACCAGTGATGGGGGCAAGCCCCAGCATTTT.